Shown below are 7 T cell receptor beta chains from a single sample sequenced in a study of CD8 T cells in Susac syndrome. RNA totalling about 0.45 to 1 ug underwent reverse transcription with random hexamers. TCRdb reanalysed the immunoSEQ multiplex PCR reads using MiXCR and keeps one entry per CDR3 protein. The sample comprises around 80,000 distinct CDR3 sequences, around 96% of which are singletons, and approximately 0.41% rests with the top ten. The sample was CD8+ T cells from PBMCs. The receptors were sampled from a human donor with Susac syndrome.

This clonotype was recorded a few times. The chain combines TRBV27 with TRBJ2-1; D gene unclear. CDR3 size: 11 residues. V was pared by 3 bases and J by 7 bases, with 4 bases between. From germline, CDR1 is MNHEY and CDR2 SMNVEV (reference sequence). In DNA form, the CDR3 reads TGTGCCAGCAGTTTTGGGAATGAGCAGTTCTTC. Translating gives CASSFGNEQFF.

The rearrangement links TRBV27 to TRBJ1-2, with D perhaps TRBD1 (6 bases). CDR1 is MNHEY and CDR2 is SMNVEV in the germline V gene (reference sequence). This CDR3 has 13 amino acids. Trimming cost V 6 bases and J 3 bases, with 11 bases left between them. The CDR3 nucleotides read TGTGCCAGCAGAGGGGGTGGGGACTATGGCTACACCTTC. Translating it yields CASRGGGDYGYTF.

CDR3 bases: TGTGCCAGCAGCCCAACGGGAGGCGAGCAGTACTTC. This gives the protein CASSPTGGEQYF. This chain joins TRBV6-2 or TRBV6-3 and TRBJ2-7; 7 bases agree with TRBD2. V dropped 6 bases and J dropped 6; count of bases not matched to a gene: 5. Germline values: CDR1 MNHEY, CDR2 SVGEGT. The CDR3 extends over 12 amino acids.

The chain recombines TRBV4-2 with TRBJ2-7, with D perhaps matching TRBD2 (5 bases). This CDR3 contains 15 residues. Per the germline V gene, CDR1 is LGHNA and CDR2 is YNFKEQ. V shed 1 base and J shed 9 bases, with 19 bases lying between them. CDR3 DNA: TGTGCCAGCAGCCAAGTCCCGGGCCCCCAGGAGGTGCAGTACTTC. Translated, it gives CASSQVPGPQEVQYF.

The chain is built from TRBV13 and TRBJ2-7, with D uncertain. This CDR3 comprises 14 residues. From germline, CDR1 is PRHDT and CDR2 FYEKMQ (reference sequence). The V and J ends lost 2 bases and 4 bases respectively, with 12 bases between them. The CDR3 spells CASSLSGLGYEQYF. In DNA form, the CDR3 reads TGTGCCAGCAGCTTATCCGGGCTCGGATACGAGCAGTACTTC.

The chain combines TRBV5-1 with TRBJ2-1; D uncertain. Germline lookup yields CDR1 SGHRS and CDR2 YFSETQ. The CDR3 has 16 amino acids. Trimming took off 1 base at V and 3 bases at J, with 14 bases between the two ends. CDR3 nucleotides: TGCGCCAGCAGCTTGTATTCGAACTCTGGCTACAATGAGCAGTTCTTC. This encodes CASSLYSNSGYNEQFF. Using reference TRBV5-1 and TRBJ2-1 for the parts outside the CDR3, the full variable domain is KAGVTQTPRYLIKTRGQQVTLSCSPISGHRSVSWYQQTPGQGLQFLFEYFSETQRNKGNFPGRFSGRQFSNSRSEMNVSTLELGDSALYLCASSLYSNSGYNEQFFGPGTRLTVL.

This clonotype has a single count. The V gene is TRBV7-8, the J gene TRBJ1-2; 7 bases match TRBD1. The CDR3 is 15 residues long. The germline V gene has CDR1 SGHVS and CDR2 FQNEAQ. J was trimmed by 4 bases and V by 5 bases; bases with no gene match: 10. CDR3 in amino acids: CASSLGTADGYGYTF. CDR3 nucleotides: TGTGCCAGCAGCCTCGGGACAGCGGACGGCTATGGCTACACCTTC.